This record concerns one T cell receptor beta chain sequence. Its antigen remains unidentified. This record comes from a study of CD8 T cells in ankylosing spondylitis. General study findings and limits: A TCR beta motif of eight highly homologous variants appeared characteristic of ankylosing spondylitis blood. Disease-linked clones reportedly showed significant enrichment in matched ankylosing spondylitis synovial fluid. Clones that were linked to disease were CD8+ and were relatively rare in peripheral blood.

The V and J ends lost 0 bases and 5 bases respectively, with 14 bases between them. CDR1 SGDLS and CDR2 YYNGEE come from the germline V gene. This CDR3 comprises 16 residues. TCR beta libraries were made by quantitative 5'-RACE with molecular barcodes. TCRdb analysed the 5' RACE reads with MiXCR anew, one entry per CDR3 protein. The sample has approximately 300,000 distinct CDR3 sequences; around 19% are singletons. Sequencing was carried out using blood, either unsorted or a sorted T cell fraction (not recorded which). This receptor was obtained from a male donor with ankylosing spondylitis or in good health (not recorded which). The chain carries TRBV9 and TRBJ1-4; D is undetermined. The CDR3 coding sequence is TGTGCCAGCAGCGTAGCAGCAACAAGCGGAAATGAAAAACTGTTTTTT. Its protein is CASSVAATSGNEKLFF.